This TCR beta chain came from a study of cytomegalovirus exposure and HLA in healthy donors (dated by TCRdb to the late 2010s). Regarding the complete study: An earlier analysis of several hundred of the donors reported about 250 Gb of sequence data and around 110 million unique TCR beta sequences from approximately 180 million T cells. Rather than drawing on any new phenotypic data, the later analysis identified candidate immune exposures from TCR beta sequences and the way those sequences occurred across donors. In an earlier analysis of 500 to 650 of the donors, high-throughput TCR beta sequencing was used to judge whether each TCR beta V gene segment behaved as functional or pseudogenic. A later genetic analysis took genome-wide SNP genotypes for about 65% of the 666 donors and used that subset as a discovery cohort. Typing coverage varied by locus: roughly 620-640 donors for A, B, C, DRB1 and DQB1; roughly 510 for DQA1; more than 600 for DPA1; roughly 450 for DPB1. To predict cytomegalovirus infection status, the study combined high-throughput TCR immunosequencing, statistical association of individual TCRs with disease status, and machine learning. Alongside the repertoire data, information on donor age, sex, ethnicity and CMV serostatus was compiled. To study patterns of TCR occurrence, a later analysis re-analyzed previously published TCR beta repertoires from 700 or so donors and added high-resolution HLA genotyping. Of the roughly 410 genotyped donors, 65% to 90% were placed in the genetic ancestry cluster associated with self-reported Caucasian donors. About five DR-DQ haplotypes were handled as single units for association and clustering because linkage in the cohort was strong. HLA typing included class I and class II loci at four-digit resolution. The T cell repertoires of around 730 subjects were profiled by immunosequencing and related to cytomegalovirus serostatus. Roughly 290 gigabases of sequencing data and around 85 million unique TCR sequences made up an early release that covered nearly 650 HLA-typed donors. The aim of the study was to test whether cataloging public T cell receptors could identify signatures of past pathogen exposure. On average, approximately 250,000 unique TCR beta nucleotide sequences were sequenced per donor among more than 350 genotyped donors of the cohort, with around 19% of those sequences being non-productive. In addition to the first cohort of several hundred subjects, a separate validation cohort of approximately 130 different subjects was used. All discovery cohort repertoires had been generated using a single sequencing platform.

V lost 2 bases and J lost 7 bases, and the count of bases not matched to a germline gene is 9. Its CDR3 holds 14 amino acids, cysteine through phenylalanine. Of the read, only the CDR3 DNA is kept; its 42 bases are in frame from base 1. Per the germline V gene (reference sequence), GTSNPN is the CDR1 and SVGIG is the CDR2. On this clone: This receptor's antigen is unknown. The input lacks base qualities; no much larger clone sits a single base away.

The cohort was made up of about 670 healthy bone marrow donors. All cohort members were sampled while nominally healthy, although unrecorded immune exposures were likely present. The donor tested CMV seropositive, placing the donor among the roughly 270 seropositive members of the cohort. Each donor provided a peripheral blood sample, and peripheral blood mononuclear cells were used for TCR beta sequencing. The Qiagen DNeasy Blood Extraction Kit was used to extract genomic DNA from the blood cell samples. Receptor libraries were prepared by the immunoSEQ multiplex PCR assay. For the multiplex PCR, a mixture combining 60 forward primers for TCR Vbeta segments and 13 reverse primers for TCR Jbeta segments was used. The CDR3 region of rearranged TCR beta genes was amplified from genomic DNA by a multiplex PCR assay. The amplified TCR beta libraries were sequenced on the Illumina HiSeq System as 87-base-pair reads. The study's own analysis went as follows. Across the 500 to 700 repertoires, a later analysis counted tens of millions of unique TCR beta chains, roughly 11 million of which were shared by at least two donors. To remove PCR and sequencing errors, raw reads were error-corrected and collapsed into unique sequences using a nearest-neighbor algorithm that merged closely related sequences. V, D and J gene segments were assigned by aligning CDR3 sequences to IMGT reference sequences. For a sequence to be retained, a match of at least six nucleotides was required to both a V gene segment and a J gene segment. Rearrangements were called productive when the CDR3 lacked stop codons and stayed in frame with V and J; all others were non-productive. CDR3 was defined by IMGT convention, running from the second conserved V-encoded cysteine to the conserved J-encoded phenylalanine. In an earlier analysis of approximately 500 of the donors, sequences lacking an unambiguous match to a single V gene segment were excluded. In an earlier analysis of a few hundred of the donors, a V segment was called functional when productive rearrangements were above 56.7%, and segregating when the standard deviation between donors exceeded 5%. A statistical classification framework was built to diagnose cytomegalovirus status from the catalog of TCR beta chain sequences. In a later analysis, TCR nucleotide sequences were compared against IMGT/GENE-DB human TR gene sequences so that V and J genes could be assigned. Using the TCRdist pipeline, a later analysis assigned CDR3 sequences along with most-parsimonious VDJ recombination scenarios. A later analysis defined each TCR beta chain by its CDR3 amino acid sequence plus V-gene family, and excluded reads lacking a unique V-gene family. In a later analysis, 500 to 650 highly shared, low-generation-probability nucleotide sequences were removed to address suspected cross-contamination and a sequencing artifact. For each public chain, a later analysis derived a clonal expansion index from normalized ranks of inferred template counts within each repertoire. Generation probabilities in a later analysis came from a VDJ recombination model fitted to out-of-frame rearrangements, and those results were checked against IGoR. In a later analysis, hypergeometric tests were used to score TCR-TCR, TCR-HLA and TCR-CMV co-occurrence, with a repertoire-size bias correction applied to TCR pairs. A later analysis estimated false discovery rates by permuting HLA or CMV assignments 20 times. In a later analysis, co-occurring TCRs were grouped using DBSCAN, with TCRdist sequence similarity added in when clustering inside HLA-allele-positive subsets. For co-occurrence clustering, repertoires with fewer than 30,000 or more than 120,000 public chains were excluded, along with about five repertoires with anomalous nucleotide sharing. In its TCRdb copy, this immuneACCESS table keeps in-frame sequences only and misses some clones. Where compared with another copy, unresolved V genes explain less than half of these, and the others have no known cause. V and J calls and clone size are copied from that table; D and trimming were computed from the DNA. In all, the sample holds more than 90,000 clones, and 65% of those were seen once. The ten top clones hold roughly 5.5% of the sample.

Overall study results and their limits: Because counts were too low, seventeen rarely observed V segments, including chromosome 9 orphons, were left out of the earlier analysis of about 620 of the donors. A further reported finding was that TCR beta sequences accurately predicted the HLA-A and HLA-B alleles for most subjects in the first cohort. In a later genetic analysis, a missense DCLRE1C variant was associated with V-gene and J-gene trimming of TCR beta chains, and the association was replicated in an independent cohort. In a later analysis, most CMV-associated TCR beta chains were found to appear HLA-restricted, with HLA associations seemingly driven largely by CMV exposure. A few of the identified cytomegalovirus-associated TCR beta chains were confirmed in vitro to be specific for cytomegalovirus antigens. In a later analysis, HLA-associated TCR beta chains showed more clonal expansion and lower generation probabilities than non-associated chains that were equally common. Across donors, most TCR sequences were observed very rarely, whereas some public TCRs were present in many individuals. Linkage disequilibrium might explain the correlated functional status among segregating V segments, but an unknown experimental factor could not be ruled out. In a later analysis, TCR association rates were found to vary across HLA loci, with the most associated TCRs seen for DRB1 alleles and the fewest for HLA-C alleles. A later genetic analysis reported fewer N-insertions in productive TCRs among donors in an Asian-associated ancestry cluster than the approximately 670-donor mean. According to a later analysis, parvovirus B19, influenza, CMV and Epstein-Barr virus appeared linked to several top co-occurrence clusters. When HLA alleles, especially DR and DQ, strongly co-occurred, TCR associations were difficult to assign to individual alleles. Because HLA typing was unavailable for some donors at each locus, only the typed subset was used in association tests. This cohort had only TCR beta chains sequenced, and the lack of alpha or paired-chain data limited which features could be detected. The classifier was reported to diagnose cytomegalovirus status with high specificity and sensitivity in both the original cohort and the validation cohort. For the cohort, immune exposure information was limited to CMV serostatus. The 87-base-pair reads could not distinguish some IMGT-functional V segments, including TRBV6-2 and TRBV6-3, so those segments were excluded. At a false discovery rate of 0.05, a later analysis linked about 16,000 TCR beta sequences to specific HLA alleles. In the study, 150 to 200 TCR beta chains were listed as associated with cytomegalovirus. Sequencing depth was assumed to be roughly uniform across donors in the presence/absence analyses, though that assumption may not hold. An earlier analysis of approximately 590 of the donors showed that most TCR beta V segments appeared in productive rearrangements either about 90% or about 30% of the time, which broadly matched IMGT annotations. The sequencing pipeline was judged likely to have produced a cluster of highly shared sequence variants as a technical artifact. It was suggested by the authors that the approach could potentially be generalized to other disease states and immunological phenotypes.

Sequencing input: PBMCs. This sequence originates from a boy aged 5-17 years in good health and CMV-seropositive. This chain is built from TRBV30 and TRBJ2-5; TRBD1 aligns with 8 central bases. The CDR3 here reads CAWSRGQGPGTQYF. The nucleotide sequence reads as follows: TGTGCCTGGAGTCGCGGACAGGGACCGGGGACCCAGTACTTC.